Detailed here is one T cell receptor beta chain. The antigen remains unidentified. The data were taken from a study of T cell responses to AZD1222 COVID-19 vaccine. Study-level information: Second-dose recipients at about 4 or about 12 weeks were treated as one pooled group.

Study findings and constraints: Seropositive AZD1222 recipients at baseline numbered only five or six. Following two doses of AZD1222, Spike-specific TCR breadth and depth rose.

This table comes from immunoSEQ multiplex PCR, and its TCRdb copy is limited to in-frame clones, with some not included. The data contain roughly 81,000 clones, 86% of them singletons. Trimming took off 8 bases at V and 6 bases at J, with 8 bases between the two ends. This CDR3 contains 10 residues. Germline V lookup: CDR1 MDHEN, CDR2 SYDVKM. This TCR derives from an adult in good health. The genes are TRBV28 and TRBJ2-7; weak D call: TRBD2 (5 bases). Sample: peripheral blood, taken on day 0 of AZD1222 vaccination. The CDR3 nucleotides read TGTGCCAGCTCGGGGAGCGAGCAGTACTTC. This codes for CASSGSEQYF.